Sequencing of this T cell receptor (beta chain) was carried out in a study of T cells in Graves' hyperthyroidism and ophthalmopathy. Study-level findings and limits: Most thyroid clonotypes with frequency above 0.001 were detected in blood. Ophthalmopathy was told apart from stable hyperthyroidism by a 13 V-J model.

Hyperthyroidism, newly diagnosed and lasting under 2 months, affected patients aged 18 to 65. Diagnostic decisions used clinical symptoms, serum thyroxine and TRAb, thyroid ultrasound and orbital computed tomography. On this clonotype: Its target is unknown. A much bigger clone sits one base away, suggesting this may be a read error.

CDR1 is SGHVS, CDR2 FNYEAQ, per germline. The CDR3 has 14 amino acids. Authors of the study amplified TCR beta CDR3 regions from RNA transcripts. The HTBI primer set served for first-round RT-PCR of the TCR CDR3. TCRdb called the multiplex PCR reads again in MiXCR, with one record for every CDR3 protein. The sample shows hundreds of thousands of distinct CDR3 sequences, under 60% of them seen only once. This sequence joins TRBV7-6 and TRBJ1-5; 10 bases are a match to TRBD1. The sequence was obtained from a woman aged 18 to 35 with Graves' hyperthyroidism. The sample consisted of peripheral blood or thyroid tissue (not recorded which). The CDR3 sequence: CASSPGTGDHPQHF. The DNA of the CDR3 is TGTGCCAGCAGCCCCGGGACAGGGGATCACCCCCAGCATTTT.